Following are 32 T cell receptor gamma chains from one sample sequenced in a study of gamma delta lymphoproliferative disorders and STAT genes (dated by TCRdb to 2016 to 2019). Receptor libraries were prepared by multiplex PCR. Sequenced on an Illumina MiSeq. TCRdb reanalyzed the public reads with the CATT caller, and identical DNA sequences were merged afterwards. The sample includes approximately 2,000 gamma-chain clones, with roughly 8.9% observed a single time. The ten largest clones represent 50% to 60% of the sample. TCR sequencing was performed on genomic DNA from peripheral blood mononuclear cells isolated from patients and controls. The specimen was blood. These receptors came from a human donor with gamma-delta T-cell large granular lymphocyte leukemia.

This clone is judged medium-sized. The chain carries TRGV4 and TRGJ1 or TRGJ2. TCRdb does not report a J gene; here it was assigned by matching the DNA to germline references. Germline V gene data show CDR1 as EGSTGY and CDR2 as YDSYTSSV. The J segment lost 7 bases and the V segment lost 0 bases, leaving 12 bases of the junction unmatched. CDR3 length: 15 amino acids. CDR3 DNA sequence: TGTGCCACCTGGGATGGGCGCGAAGAGGGATATAAGAAACTCTTT. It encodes CATWDGREEGYKKLF.

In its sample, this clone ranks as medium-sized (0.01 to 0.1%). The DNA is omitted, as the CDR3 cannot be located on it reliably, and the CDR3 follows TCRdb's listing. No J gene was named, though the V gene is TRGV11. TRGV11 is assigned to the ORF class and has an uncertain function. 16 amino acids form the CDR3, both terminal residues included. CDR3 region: CTTVPAGLVTGYKKLF.

The CDR3 coding sequence is TGTGCCACCTGGTCCTACAAGAATTGGAAACTCTTT. Its translation: CATWSYKNWKLF. The chain combines TRGV4 with TRGJ1 or TRGJ2. TCRdb lists no J gene, so it was determined here by aligning the DNA to germline. The CDR3 runs to 12 residues. J gave up 12 bases and V 6 bases, and 14 bases lay outside the gene matches. The V gene's germline CDR1 is EGSTGY and CDR2 YDSYTSSV.

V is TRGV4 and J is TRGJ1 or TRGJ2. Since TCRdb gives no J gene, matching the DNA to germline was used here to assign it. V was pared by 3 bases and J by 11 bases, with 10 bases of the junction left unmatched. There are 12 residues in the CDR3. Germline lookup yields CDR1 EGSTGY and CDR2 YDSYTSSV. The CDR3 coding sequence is TGTGCCACCTGGGATCTTAAAACAGAGAAACTCTTT. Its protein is CATWDLKTEKLF.

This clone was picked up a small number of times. CDR3 nucleotide sequence: TGTGCTGCGTGGGATAGGAAACTCTTT. Translation gives CAAWDRKLF. The chain joins TRGV10 to TRGJ1 or TRGJ2. TCRdb lists no J gene, so it was determined here by aligning the DNA to germline. TRGV10 is annotated as an ORF whose role is uncertain. The CDR3 covers 9 residues. With 8 bases clipped from V and 12 bases from J, the junction kept 5 bases outside the gene matches.

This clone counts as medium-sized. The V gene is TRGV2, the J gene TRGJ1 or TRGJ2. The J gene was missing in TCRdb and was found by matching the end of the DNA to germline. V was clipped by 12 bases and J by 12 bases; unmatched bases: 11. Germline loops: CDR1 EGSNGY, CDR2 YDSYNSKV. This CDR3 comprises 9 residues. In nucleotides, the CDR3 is TGTGCCTCCCCTATAGTGAAACTCTTT. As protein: CASPIVKLF.

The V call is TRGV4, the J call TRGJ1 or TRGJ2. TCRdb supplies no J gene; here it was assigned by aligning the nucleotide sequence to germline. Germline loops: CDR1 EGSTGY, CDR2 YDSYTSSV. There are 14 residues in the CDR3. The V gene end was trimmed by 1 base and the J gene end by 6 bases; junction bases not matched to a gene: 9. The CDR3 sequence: CATWDGLLIYKKLF. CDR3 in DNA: TGTGCCACCTGGGATGGTCTTTTGATTTATAAGAAACTCTTT.

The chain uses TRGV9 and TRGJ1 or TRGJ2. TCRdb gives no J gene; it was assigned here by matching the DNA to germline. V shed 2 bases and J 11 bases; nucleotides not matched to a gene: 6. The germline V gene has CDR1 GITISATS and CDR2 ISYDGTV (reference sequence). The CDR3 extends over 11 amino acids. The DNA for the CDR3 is TGTGCCTTGTGGGAGGGGGGCGAGAAACTCTTT. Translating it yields CALWEGGEKLF.

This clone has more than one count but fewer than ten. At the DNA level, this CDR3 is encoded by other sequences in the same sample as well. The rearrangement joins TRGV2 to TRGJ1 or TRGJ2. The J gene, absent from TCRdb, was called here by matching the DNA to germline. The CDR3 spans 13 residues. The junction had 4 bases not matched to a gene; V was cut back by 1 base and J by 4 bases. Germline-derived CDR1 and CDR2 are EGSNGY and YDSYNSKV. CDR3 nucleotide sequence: TGTGCCACCTGGGACGGACTGTATTATAAGAAACTCTTT. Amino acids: CATWDGLYYKKLF.

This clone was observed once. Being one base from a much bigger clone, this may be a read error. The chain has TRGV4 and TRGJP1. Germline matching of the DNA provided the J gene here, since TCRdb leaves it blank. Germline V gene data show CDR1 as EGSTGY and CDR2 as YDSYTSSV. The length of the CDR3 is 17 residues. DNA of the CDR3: TGTGCCACCTGGGATGGCGAAGGGGGAACCAATGGTTGGTTCAAGATATTT. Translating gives CATWDGEGGTNGWFKIF.

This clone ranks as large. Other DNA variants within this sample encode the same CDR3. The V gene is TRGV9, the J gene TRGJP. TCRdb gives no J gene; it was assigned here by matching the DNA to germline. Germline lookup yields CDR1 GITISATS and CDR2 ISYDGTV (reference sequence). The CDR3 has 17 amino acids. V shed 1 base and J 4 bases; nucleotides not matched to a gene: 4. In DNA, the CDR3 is TGTGCCTTGTGGGAGGTAATACAAGAGTTGGGCAAAAAAATCAAGGTATTT. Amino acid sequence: CALWEVIQELGKKIKVF.

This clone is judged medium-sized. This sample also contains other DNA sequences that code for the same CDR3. CDR3 bases: TGTGCCACCTGGGACGGCAGGAATTATTATAAGAAACTCTTT. Amino acids: CATWDGRNYYKKLF. The V call is TRGV2, the J call TRGJ1 or TRGJ2. The J gene comes from matching the DNA to germline here; TCRdb lacks it. The CDR3 has 14 amino acids. Germline V gene data show CDR1 as EGSNGY and CDR2 as YDSYNSKV. The ends lost 1 base at V and 0 bases at J; junction bases unmatched: 3.

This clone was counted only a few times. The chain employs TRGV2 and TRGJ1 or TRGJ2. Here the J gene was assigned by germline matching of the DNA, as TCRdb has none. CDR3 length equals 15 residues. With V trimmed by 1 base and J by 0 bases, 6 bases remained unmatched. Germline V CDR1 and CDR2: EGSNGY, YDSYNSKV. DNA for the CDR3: TGTGCCACCTGGGACGGCCATAGGAATTATTATAAGAAACTCTTT. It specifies CATWDGHRNYYKKLF.

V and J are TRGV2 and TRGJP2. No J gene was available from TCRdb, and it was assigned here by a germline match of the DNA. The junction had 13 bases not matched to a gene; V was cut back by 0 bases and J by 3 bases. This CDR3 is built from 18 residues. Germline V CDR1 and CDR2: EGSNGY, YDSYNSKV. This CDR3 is CATWDGSRGDGSDWIKTF. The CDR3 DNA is TGTGCCACCTGGGACGGGTCGAGGGGTGACGGTAGTGATTGGATCAAGACGTTT.

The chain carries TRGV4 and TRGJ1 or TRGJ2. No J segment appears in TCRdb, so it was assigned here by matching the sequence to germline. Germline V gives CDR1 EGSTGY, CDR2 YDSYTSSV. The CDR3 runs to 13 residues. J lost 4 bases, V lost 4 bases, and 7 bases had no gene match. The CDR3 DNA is TGTGCCACCTGGGACCACCTCTATTATAAGAAACTCTTT. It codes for CATWDHLYYKKLF.

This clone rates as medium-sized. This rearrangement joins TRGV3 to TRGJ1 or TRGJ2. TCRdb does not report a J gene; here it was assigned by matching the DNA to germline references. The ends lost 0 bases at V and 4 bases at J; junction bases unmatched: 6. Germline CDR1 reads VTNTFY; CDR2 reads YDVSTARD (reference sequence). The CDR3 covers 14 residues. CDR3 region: CATWDRPRYYKKLF. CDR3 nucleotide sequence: TGTGCCACCTGGGACAGGCCCCGATATTATAAGAAACTCTTT.

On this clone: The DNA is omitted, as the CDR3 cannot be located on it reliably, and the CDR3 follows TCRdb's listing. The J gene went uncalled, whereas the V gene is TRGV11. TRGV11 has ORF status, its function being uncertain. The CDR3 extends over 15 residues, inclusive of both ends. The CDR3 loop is CTTVPAGLWAQEKLF.

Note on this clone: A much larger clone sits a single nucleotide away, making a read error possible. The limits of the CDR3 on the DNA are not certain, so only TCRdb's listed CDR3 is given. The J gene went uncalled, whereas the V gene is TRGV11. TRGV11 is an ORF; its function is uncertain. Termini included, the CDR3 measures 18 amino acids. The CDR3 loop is CTTVPAGLGTLPNYKKLF.

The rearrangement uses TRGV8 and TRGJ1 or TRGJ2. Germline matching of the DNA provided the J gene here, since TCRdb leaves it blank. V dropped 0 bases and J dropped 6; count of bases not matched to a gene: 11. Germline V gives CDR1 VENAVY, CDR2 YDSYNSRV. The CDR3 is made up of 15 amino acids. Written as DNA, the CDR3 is TGTGCCACCTGGGATAGGCGGCAGGCTGGTTATAAGAAACTCTTT. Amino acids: CATWDRRQAGYKKLF.

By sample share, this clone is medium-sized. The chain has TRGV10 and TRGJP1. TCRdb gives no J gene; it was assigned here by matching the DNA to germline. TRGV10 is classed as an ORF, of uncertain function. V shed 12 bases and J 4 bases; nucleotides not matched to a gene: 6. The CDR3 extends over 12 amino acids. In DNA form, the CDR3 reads TGTGCTGCCAAAGACACTGGTTGGTTCAAGATATTT. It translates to CAAKDTGWFKIF.

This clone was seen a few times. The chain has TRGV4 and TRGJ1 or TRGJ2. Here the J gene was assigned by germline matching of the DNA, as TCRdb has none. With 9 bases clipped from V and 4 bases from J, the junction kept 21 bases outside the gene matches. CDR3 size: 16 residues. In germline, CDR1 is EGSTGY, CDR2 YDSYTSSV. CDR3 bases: TGTGCCACCCAGATGAGGATGCAGGGGGGGTATTATAAGAAACTCTTT. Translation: CATQMRMQGGYYKKLF.

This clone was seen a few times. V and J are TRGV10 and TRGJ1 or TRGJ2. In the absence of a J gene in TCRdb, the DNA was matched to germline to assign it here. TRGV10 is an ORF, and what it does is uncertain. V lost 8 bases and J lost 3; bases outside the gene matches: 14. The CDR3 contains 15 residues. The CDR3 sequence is CAAWALGEFYYKKLF. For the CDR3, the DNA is TGTGCTGCGTGGGCCCTGGGGGAATTTTATTATAAGAAACTCTTT.

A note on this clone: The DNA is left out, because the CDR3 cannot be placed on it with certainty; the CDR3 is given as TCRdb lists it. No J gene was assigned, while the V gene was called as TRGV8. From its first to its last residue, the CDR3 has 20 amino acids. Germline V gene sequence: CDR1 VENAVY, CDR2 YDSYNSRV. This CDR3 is CATWGGGIIIRNSLAVEQHF.

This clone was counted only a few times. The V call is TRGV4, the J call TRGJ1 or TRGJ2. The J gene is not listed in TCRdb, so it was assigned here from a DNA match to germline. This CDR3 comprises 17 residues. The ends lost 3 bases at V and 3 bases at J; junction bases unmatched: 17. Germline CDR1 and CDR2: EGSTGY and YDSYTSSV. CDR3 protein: CATWDIGYRPIYYKKLF. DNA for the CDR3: TGTGCCACCTGGGATATAGGCTATCGACCGATTTATTATAAGAAACTCTTT.

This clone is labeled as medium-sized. The CDR3 DNA reads as TGTGCCACCTGGGAGCTGAGTGATTGGATCAAGACGTTT. It translates to CATWELSDWIKTF. V gene TRGV4 combines with J gene TRGJP2. TCRdb carries no J gene annotation; the J gene was assigned here by matching the DNA with germline. V lost 4 bases to trimming and J lost 5 bases; unmatched junction nucleotides: 4. The CDR3 loop spans 13 amino acids. CDR1 and CDR2 from the germline V gene are EGSTGY and YDSYTSSV.

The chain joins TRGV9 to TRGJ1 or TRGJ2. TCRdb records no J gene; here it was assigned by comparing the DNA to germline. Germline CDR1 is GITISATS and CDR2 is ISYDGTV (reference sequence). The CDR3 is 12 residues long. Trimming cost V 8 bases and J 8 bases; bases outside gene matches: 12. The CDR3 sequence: CALSSLLDKKLF. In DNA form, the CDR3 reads TGTGCCTTGTCGAGCCTTCTGGATAAGAAACTCTTT.

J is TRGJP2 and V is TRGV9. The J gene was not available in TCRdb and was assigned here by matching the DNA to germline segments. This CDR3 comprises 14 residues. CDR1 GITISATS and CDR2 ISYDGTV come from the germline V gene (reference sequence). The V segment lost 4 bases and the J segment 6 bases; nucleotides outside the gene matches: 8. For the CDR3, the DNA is TGTGCCTTGTGGGATATGTTTTGTGATTGGATCAAGACGTTT. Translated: CALWDMFCDWIKTF.

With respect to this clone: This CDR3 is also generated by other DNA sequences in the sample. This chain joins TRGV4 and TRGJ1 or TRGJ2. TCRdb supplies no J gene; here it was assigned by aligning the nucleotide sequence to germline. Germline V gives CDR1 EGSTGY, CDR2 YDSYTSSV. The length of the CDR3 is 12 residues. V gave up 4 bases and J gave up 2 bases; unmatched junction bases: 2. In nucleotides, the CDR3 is TGTGCCACCTGGGACCATTATTATAAGAAACTCTTT. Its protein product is CATWDHYYKKLF.

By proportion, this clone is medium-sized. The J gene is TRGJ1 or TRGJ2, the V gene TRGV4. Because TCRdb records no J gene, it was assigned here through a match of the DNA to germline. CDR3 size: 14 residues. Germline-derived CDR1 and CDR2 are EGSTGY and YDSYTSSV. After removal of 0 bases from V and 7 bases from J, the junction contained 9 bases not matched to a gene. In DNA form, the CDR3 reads TGTGCCACCTGGGATGGGTGGTGTTGGTATAAGAAACTCTTT. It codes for CATWDGWCWYKKLF.

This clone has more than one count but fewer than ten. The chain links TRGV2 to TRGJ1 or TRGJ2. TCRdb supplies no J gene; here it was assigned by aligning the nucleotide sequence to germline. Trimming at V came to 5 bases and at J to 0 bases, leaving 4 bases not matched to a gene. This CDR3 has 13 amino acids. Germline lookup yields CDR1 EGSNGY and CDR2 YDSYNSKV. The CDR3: CATWVVNYYKKLF. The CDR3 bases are TGTGCCACCTGGGTTGTGAATTATTATAAGAAACTCTTT.

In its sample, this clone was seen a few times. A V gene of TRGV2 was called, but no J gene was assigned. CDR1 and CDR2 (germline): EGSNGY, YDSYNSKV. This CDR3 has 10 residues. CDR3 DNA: TGTGCCACCTGGGACGGGCTAAAACTCTTT. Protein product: CATWDGLKLF.

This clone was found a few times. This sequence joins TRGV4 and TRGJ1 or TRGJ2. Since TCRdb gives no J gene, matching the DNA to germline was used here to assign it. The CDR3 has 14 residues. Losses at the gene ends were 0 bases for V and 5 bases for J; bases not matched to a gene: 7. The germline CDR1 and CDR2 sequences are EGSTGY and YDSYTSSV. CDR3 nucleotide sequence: TGTGCCACCTGGGATGGGCCCGGGAATTATAAGAAACTCTTT. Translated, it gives CATWDGPGNYKKLF.